Shown below are 23 T cell receptor beta chains from a single sample sequenced in a study of T-cell memory formation after mild COVID-19. TCRdb used MiXCR to reprocess the 5' RACE reads, holding one entry per CDR3 protein. Of 150,000 to 200,000 distinct CDR3 sequences listed, approximately 10% are singletons. Sequenced input: PBMCs or a T cell subset sorted from them (not recorded which). The source of these receptors is a man younger than 30 who had mild COVID-19 (a few samples of this study predate the infection). Cell type and time point are not known.

The gene calls are TRBV7-3 and TRBJ2-3; 8 nucleotides agree with TRBD2. Germline CDR1 and CDR2: SGHTA and FQGTGA. With V trimmed by 5 bases and J by 6 bases, 7 bases remained unmatched. This CDR3 has 14 residues. The CDR3, as DNA: TGTGCCAGCAGCCGTAGCGGGGAGCAGGATACGCAGTATTTT. This encodes CASSRSGEQDTQYF.

This clonotype has just a few counts. This sequence joins TRBV7-9 and TRBJ1-2; D is undetermined. From germline, CDR1 is SEHNR and CDR2 FQNEAQ (reference sequence). With 1 base removed from V and 3 bases from J, the gap between germline ends came to 6 bases. The CDR3 sequence is 13 residues long. The CDR3 DNA reads as TGTGCCAGCAGCTTAGGAAAGGACTATGGCTACACCTTC. It is translated as CASSLGKDYGYTF.

This chain links TRBV7-2 with TRBJ1-1; the match to TRBD1 covers 7 bases. Germline V lookup: CDR1 SGHTA, CDR2 FQGNSA. Trimming cost V 4 bases and J 3 bases; bases outside gene matches: 8. This CDR3 is 15 amino acids long. The CDR3 DNA sequence: TGTGCCAGCAGCTCGCAGGGGGGCGCGGACACTGAAGCTTTCTTT. This sequence encodes CASSSQGGADTEAFF. The variable domain in full, completed from reference TRBV7-2 and TRBJ1-1, reads GAGVSQSPSNKVTEKGKDVELRCDPISGHTALYWYRQSLGQGLEFLIYFQGNSAPDKSGLPSDRFSAERTGGSVSTLTIQRTQQEDSAVYLCASSSQGGADTEAFFGQGTRLTVV.

In its sample, this clonotype was seen a few times. The V call is TRBV27, the J call TRBJ2-4, with D perhaps assigned TRBD1 or TRBD2 (7 bases each). The CDR3 length is 14 residues. Germline-derived CDR1 and CDR2 are MNHEY and SMNVEV (reference sequence). The V end was cut by 5 bases, the J end by 7 bases, with 15 bases between. The CDR3 DNA reads as TGTGCCAGCAGTCGCGGCCAGGGGGGGAACATTCAGTACTTC. Translated: CASSRGQGGNIQYF.

The rearrangement uses TRBV27 and TRBJ1-1, with D possibly being TRBD1 (6 bases). In germline, CDR1 is MNHEY, CDR2 SMNVEV (reference sequence). The CDR3 is made up of 17 amino acids. V lost 3 bases to trimming and J lost 8 bases, with 25 bases between them. CDR3 DNA sequence: TGTGCCAGCAGTTTGGGACGGGGGGGAACAGGGCGCCAAGAAGCTTTCTTT. Its translation: CASSLGRGGTGRQEAFF.

The sample holds a few counts of this clonotype. V usage is TRBV7-9 and J usage is TRBJ2-7, with D perhaps matching TRBD1 (5 bases). Germline loops: CDR1 SEHNR, CDR2 FQNEAQ (reference sequence). This CDR3 is 14 amino acids long. The V end lost 4 bases, the J end lost 0 bases, and 10 bases lay between the germline ends. The CDR3 bases are TGTGCCAGCAGCTCACTGCAGGGCTCCTACGAGCAGTACTTC. It is translated as CASSSLQGSYEQYF.

Points on this clonotype: A much larger clonotype is one base distant, so this may be a read error. This chain connects TRBV7-6 to TRBJ2-7; no definite D call. V lost 5 bases to trimming and J lost 0 bases, with 11 bases between them. The CDR3 has 14 amino acids. The germline CDR1 and CDR2 sequences are SGHVS and FNYEAQ. CDR3 DNA sequence: TGTGCCAGCAGCAGAGCGTGGGACTCCTACGAGCAGTACTTC. As protein: CASSRAWDSYEQYF.

This clonotype appeared many times. V is TRBV7-2 and J is TRBJ1-4; 7 nucleotides align to TRBD1. V dropped 3 bases and J dropped 4; count of bases not matched to a gene: 8. Germline V gene sequence: CDR1 SGHTA, CDR2 FQGNSA. This CDR3 comprises 16 residues. CDR3 bases: TGTGCCAGCAGCTTGGGAGGGACAGCCGATAATGAAAAACTGTTTTTT. As protein: CASSLGGTADNEKLFF. The variable domain in full, with the rest retrieved from reference TRBV7-2 and TRBJ1-4, is GAGVSQSPSNKVTEKGKDVELRCDPISGHTALYWYRQSLGQGLEFLIYFQGNSAPDKSGLPSDRFSAERTGGSVSTLTIQRTQQEDSAVYLCASSLGGTADNEKLFFGSGTQLSVL.

Written as DNA, the CDR3 is TGTGCCAGCAGTTACTCGATGTTAGGGAGGGTCGGGGAAAAACTGTTTTTT. Its translation is CASSYSMLGRVGEKLFF. This sequence joins TRBV6-5 and TRBJ1-4, with unresolved D. The germline CDR1 and CDR2 sequences are MNHEY and SVGAGI. Trimming cost V 0 bases and J 8 bases, with 19 bases left between them. The CDR3 runs 17 residues.

V is TRBV5-1 and J is TRBJ1-5; weak D call: TRBD1 (5 bases). The CDR3 spans 13 residues. CDR1 is SGHRS, CDR2 YFSETQ, per germline. Between the trimmed V and J ends, which lost 3 bases and 5 bases, there was a span of 9 bases. The CDR3 here is CASSSTADQPQHF. CDR3 nucleotide sequence: TGCGCCAGCAGCTCGACAGCTGATCAGCCCCAGCATTTT. The full variable domain, with the rest looked up from reference TRBV5-1 and TRBJ1-5, is KAGVTQTPRYLIKTRGQQVTLSCSPISGHRSVSWYQQTPGQGLQFLFEYFSETQRNKGNFPGRFSGRQFSNSRSEMNVSTLELGDSALYLCASSSTADQPQHFGDGTRLSIL.

This clonotype was detected a few times. The genes are TRBV7-2 and TRBJ2-3; D not resolved. Trimming took 2 bases from V and 0 from J, leaving 9 bases between them. This CDR3 contains 15 residues. In germline, CDR1 is SGHTA, CDR2 FQGNSA. The CDR3 coding sequence is TGTGCCAGCAGCTTAACCGGCAGAAGCACAGATACGCAGTATTTT. Translation: CASSLTGRSTDTQYF.

The genes are TRBV7-9 and TRBJ1-1, with D maybe TRBD1 (5 bases). The length of the CDR3 is 11 residues. Trimming removed 5 bases from V and 11 bases from J, with 12 bases in between. CDR1 and CDR2 from the germline V gene are SEHNR and FQNEAQ (reference sequence). CDR3 bases: TGTGCCAGCAGCCCGGGGCTCTGGGCTTTCTTT. This encodes CASSPGLWAFF. The full variable domain, its missing parts supplied by reference TRBV7-9 and TRBJ1-1, is DTGVSQNPRHKITKRGQNVTFRCDPISEHNRLYWYRQTLGQGPEFLTYFQNEAQLEKSRLLSDRFSAERPKGSFSTLEIQRTEQGDSAMYLCASSPGLWAFFGQGTRLTVV.

The rearrangement uses TRBV2 and TRBJ1-6; D remains unclear. Germline-derived CDR1 and CDR2 are SNHLY and FYNNEI. V was cut by 7 bases and J by 9 bases, with 10 bases left in between. The CDR3 is made up of 12 amino acids. The CDR3, as DNA: TGTGCCAGCACGACCGGGAGTTCACCCCTCCACTTT. The encoded protein is CASTTGSSPLHF.

As for this clonotype: One end of the junction does not line up with germline, which may come from a read error. V and J are TRBV7-2 and TRBJ2-3, with 9 bases fitting TRBD1. This CDR3 contains 15 residues. The germline V gene has CDR1 SGHTA and CDR2 FQGNSA. CDR3: CASSVYRGLEDRQYF. In DNA, the CDR3 is TGTGCCAGCAGCGTATACAGGGGGCTGGAAGATAGGCAGTATTTT.

This clonotype was observed a handful of times. V usage is TRBV7-6 and J usage is TRBJ2-3, with D unclear. CDR1 and CDR2 from the germline V gene are SGHVS and FNYEAQ. V was cut by 5 bases and J by 0 bases, with 9 bases left in between. The length of the CDR3 is 14 residues. The DNA for the CDR3 is TGTGCCAGCAGCCCCATGGCAAGCACAGATACGCAGTATTTT. Amino acids: CASSPMASTDTQYF. Based on the CDR3 plus reference TRBV7-6 and TRBJ2-3, the full variable domain is GAGVSQSPRYKVTKRGQDVALRCDPISGHVSLYWYRQALGQGPEFLTYFNYEAQQDKSGLPNDRFSAERPEGSISTLTIQRTEQRDSAMYRCASSPMASTDTQYFGPGTRLTVL.

This clonotype was detected a few times. In DNA, the CDR3 is TGTGCCAGCAGGACAGGGCGAACGGGCTATGGCTACACCTTC. Its translation: CASRTGRTGYGYTF. The chain uses TRBV7-8 and TRBJ1-2, with 7 bases that match TRBD1. From germline, CDR1 is SGHVS and CDR2 FQNEAQ. The CDR3 runs to 14 residues. The V segment lost 6 bases and the J segment 4 bases; nucleotides outside the gene matches: 8. The whole variable domain, filled in from reference TRBV7-8 and TRBJ1-2, reads GAGVSQSPRYKVAKRGQDVALRCDPISGHVSLFWYQQALGQGPEFLTYFQNEAQLDKSGLPSDRFFAERPEGSVSTLKIQRTQQEDSAVYLCASRTGRTGYGYTFGSGTRLTVV.

The V gene is TRBV6-1, the J gene TRBJ2-7; 10 bases map to TRBD2. Unmatched junction bases numbered 4, after V lost 4 bases and J lost 4 bases. CDR1 is MNHNS, CDR2 SASEGT, per germline. The length of the CDR3 is 14 residues. CDR3 in amino acids: CASSASGGEYEQYF. The CDR3 nucleotides are TGTGCCAGCAGTGCTAGCGGGGGAGAATACGAGCAGTACTTC.

The CDR3 region is CSARAPGQGAPEQYF. The DNA of the CDR3 is TGCAGTGCTAGAGCACCGGGACAGGGGGCGCCCGAGCAGTACTTC. The rearrangement joins TRBV20-1 to TRBJ2-7, with 12 bases aligning to TRBD1. The CDR3 has 15 residues. V gave up 1 base and J gave up 6 bases; unmatched junction bases: 7. Germline loops: CDR1 DFQATT, CDR2 SNEGSKA (reference sequence).

V and J are TRBV11-2 and TRBJ1-4, with D unclear. CDR3 length: 12 residues. Trimming took 6 bases from V and 1 from J, leaving 3 bases between them. Germline CDR1 reads SGHAT; CDR2 reads FQNNGV. This CDR3 is CASRGTNEKLFF. CDR3 sequence (DNA): TGTGCCAGCAGGGGAACTAATGAAAAACTGTTTTTT.

This clonotype was found a few times. V is TRBV6-5 and J is TRBJ1-1, with D maybe TRBD1 (6 bases). The germline gives CDR1 MNHEY, CDR2 SVGAGI. The germline V and J ends were trimmed by 0 bases and 10 bases, with 15 bases remaining between them. The CDR3 sequence is 14 residues long. The CDR3 here is CASSYSIEGRGAFF. CDR3 sequence (DNA): TGTGCCAGCAGTTACTCGATTGAGGGCAGGGGAGCTTTCTTT.

This clonotype was observed many times. V is TRBV7-2 and J is TRBJ2-7, with 9 bases that match TRBD2. CDR3 size: 14 residues. Germline CDR1 reads SGHTA; CDR2 reads FQGNSA. Trimming took 6 bases from V and 0 from J; bases not matched to a gene: 3. The CDR3 DNA reads TGTGCCAGCAGGCGAGCGGGGGGCTCCTACGAGCAGTACTTC. It yields the protein CASRRAGGSYEQYF.

This clonotype was counted only a few times. The chain carries TRBV7-2 and TRBJ1-5; TRBD1 matches 7 bases. Germline CDR1 is SGHTA and CDR2 is FQGNSA. The CDR3 spans 15 residues. V gave up 3 bases and J gave up 0 bases; unmatched junction bases: 2. The CDR3 DNA reads TGTGCCAGCAGCTTTCCAGGGGGTAGCAATCAGCCCCAGCATTTT. The encoded protein is CASSFPGGSNQPQHF.

This clonotype has more than one count but fewer than ten. The V call is TRBV11-2, the J call TRBJ1-1; 8 bases agree with TRBD1. In germline, CDR1 is SGHAT, CDR2 FQNNGV. Trimming took 5 bases from V and 7 from J; bases not matched to a gene: 6. This CDR3 is built from 13 residues. CDR3 DNA: TGTGCCAGCAGCCTGGGACAGGAGGTTGAAGCTTTCTTT. Protein: CASSLGQEVEAFF.